This TCR beta chain was identified during a study of cytomegalovirus exposure and HLA in healthy donors. Study outcomes and limitations: The authors listed 150 to 200 TCR beta chains as cytomegalovirus-associated.

Primers included in the PCR were 60 Vbeta and 13 Jbeta primers. TCRdb's copy holds only in-frame clones and misses some; the assay was immunoSEQ multiplex PCR. Of a few hundred thousand clones in the sample, just over 70% were seen once. A word on this clone: Its target is not known.

Trimming left V 1 base short and J 1 base short, with 10 bases between. CDR1 and CDR2 (germline): KGHSH, LQKENI. The CDR3 covers 15 residues. Sequenced material: PBMCs. The sequence came from a female donor in good health and CMV-seronegative. The chain recombines TRBV18 with TRBJ1-1; tentative D call: TRBD1 (5 bases). CDR3 sequence (DNA): TGTGCCAGCTCACCACGTTGGGGGGAGAACACTGAAGCTTTCTTT. This gives the protein CASSPRWGENTEAFF.